The 31 T cell receptor beta chains presented below share a single source sample, sequenced in a study of glioma-infiltrating T cells. TCR alpha and beta CDR3 regions were amplified from RNA using iRepertoire nested multiplex PCR. TCRdb independently ran MiXCR on the multiplex PCR reads; one entry per CDR3 protein. Among around 100,000 distinct CDR3 sequences listed, around 28% were seen once. The source material was glioma tissue, nonneoplastic brain tissue, or PBMCs (not recorded which). The receptors here all came from a human donor with low-grade glioma or glioblastoma, undergoing nonglioma brain surgery, or in good health (not recorded which).

For this clonotype: A read error may be the cause here, since a much bigger clone is one base away. The V and J genes are TRBV27 and TRBJ2-1; 8 nucleotides agree with TRBD1. Germline V gene data show CDR1 as MNHEY and CDR2 as SMNVEV (reference sequence). The J segment lost 5 bases and the V segment lost 8 bases, leaving 8 bases of the junction unmatched. The CDR3 has 14 residues. CDR3: CASGLTGVHNEQFF. Here the CDR3 DNA reads TGTGCCAGCGGATTGACAGGGGTACACAATGAGCAGTTCTTC.

This clonotype was recorded a few times. This chain connects TRBV5-1 to TRBJ2-5, with 9 bases identical to TRBD1. The germline V gene has CDR1 SGHRS and CDR2 YFSETQ. CDR3 size: 13 residues. V lost 4 bases, J lost 3 bases, and 1 base stayed unmatched. As DNA, the CDR3 is TGCGCCAGCAGCCGGACAGGGGAAGAGACCCAGTACTTC. Amino acid sequence: CASSRTGEETQYF.

About this clonotype itself: Since a much larger clone is just one base distant, this may be a read error. V is TRBV7-9 and J is TRBJ1-6; D gene uncertain. This CDR3 has 16 residues. V was pared by 7 bases and J by 0 bases, with 13 bases between. CDR1 is SEHNR, CDR2 FQNEAQ, per germline (reference sequence). CDR3 nucleotide sequence: TGTGCCAGCAACCACCTAGTCAGCTCCTATAATTCACCCCTCCACTTT. It translates to CASNHLVSSYNSPLHF.

This clonotype was seen repeatedly, ten times or more. The V and J genes are TRBV29-1 and TRBJ1-1; 10 bases are shared with TRBD1. The V gene's germline CDR1 is SQVTM and CDR2 ANQGSEA. V was clipped by 7 bases and J by 3 bases; unmatched bases: 5. The CDR3 length is 13 residues. CDR3 sequence: CSGGQGEDTEAFF. In nucleotides, the CDR3 is TGCAGCGGAGGACAGGGGGAGGACACTGAAGCTTTCTTT.

Concerning this clonotype itself: This may come from a read error, since a much larger clone is one base off. This chain connects TRBV10-3 to TRBJ1-5; 12 positions match TRBD1. CDR3 size: 15 residues. CDR1 is ENHRY, CDR2 SYGVKD, per germline. Trimming took 7 bases from V and 4 from J; bases not matched to a gene: 5. Here the CDR3 reads CAIMRGQGANQPQHF. Here the CDR3 DNA reads TGTGCCATCATGAGGGGACAGGGGGCAAATCAGCCCCAGCATTTT.

This clonotype has a count of ten or more. The chain recombines TRBV3-1 with TRBJ2-2; perhaps TRBD1 as D (5 bases). Trimming shortened V by 0 bases and J by 4 bases, and 12 bases separated the two germline ends. In germline, CDR1 is LGHDT, CDR2 YNNKEL (reference sequence). The CDR3 contains 16 residues. This chain's CDR3 is CASSQEQGTGTGELFF. CDR3 bases: TGTGCCAGCAGCCAAGAGCAGGGAACGGGCACCGGGGAGCTGTTTTTT.

On this clonotype: A much larger clone lies one base from this, so it may be a read error. The CDR3 DNA follows: TGTGCCAGCAGTTCCGCGGAGGGAGCCTCTGAAGCTTTCTTT. It specifies CASSSAEGASEAFF. The rearrangement joins TRBV10-3 to TRBJ1-1, with no clear D. The germline V gene encodes CDR1 ENHRY and CDR2 SYGVKD. This CDR3 comprises 14 residues.

V usage is TRBV6-1 and J usage is TRBJ1-4, with D unclear. Trimming removed 5 bases at V and 0 bases at J, with 7 bases between. Germline loops: CDR1 MNHNS, CDR2 SASEGT. This CDR3 spans 14 amino acids. CDR3 coding DNA: TGTGCCAGCAGTCCCGTTTCAACTAATGAAAAACTGTTTTTT. Translating it yields CASSPVSTNEKLFF.

The chain uses TRBV6-1 and TRBJ1-4; D ambiguous. The CDR3 is 14 residues long. Trimming removed 5 bases at V and 4 bases at J, with 11 bases between. Germline V gene data show CDR1 as MNHNS and CDR2 as SASEGT. The CDR3 loop reads CASSFGGINEKLFF. CDR3 sequence (DNA): TGTGCCAGCAGTTTCGGCGGAATTAATGAAAAACTGTTTTTT.

This clonotype was counted a few times. The chain links TRBV7-3 to TRBJ2-7; possibly TRBD1 or TRBD2 for D (6 bases each). The CDR3 covers 15 residues. Between the trimmed V and J ends, which lost 2 bases and 3 bases, there was a span of 14 bases. In germline, CDR1 is SGHTA, CDR2 FQGTGA. This chain's CDR3 is CASSLEKGGDYEQYF. CDR3 coding DNA: TGTGCCAGCAGCTTAGAAAAGGGGGGTGACTACGAGCAGTACTTC.

This rearrangement joins TRBV11-2 to TRBJ2-1; 9 bases are shared with TRBD2. Germline V lookup: CDR1 SGHAT, CDR2 FQNNGV. This CDR3 has 15 residues. Trimming removed 6 bases from V and 4 bases from J; junction bases left unmatched: 7. The CDR3 DNA sequence: TGTGCCAGCAGACCTATAGCGGGAGCATACAATGAGCAGTTCTTC. It specifies CASRPIAGAYNEQFF.

On this clonotype itself: A much larger clone lies a single base off, so this may be a read error. The chain joins TRBV3-1 to TRBJ2-4, with 7 bases that match TRBD2. This CDR3 region has 12 residues. In germline, CDR1 is LGHDT, CDR2 YNNKEL (reference sequence). The junction had 5 bases not matched to a gene; V was cut back by 1 base and J by 14 bases. In DNA, the CDR3 is TGTGCCAGCAGCCAAGGTGGACTAGAAGAGTACTTC. Residues: CASSQGGLEEYF.

The J gene is TRBJ2-7, the V gene TRBV5-1, with 9 bases lining up with TRBD2. V was clipped by 4 bases and J by 0 bases; unmatched bases: 8. The CDR3 is made up of 16 amino acids. Germline CDR1 SGHRS, CDR2 YFSETQ. The CDR3 nucleotides read TGCGCCAGCAGCCTGGCTAGCGGGGCCCTCTCCTACGAGCAGTACTTC. Amino acid sequence: CASSLASGALSYEQYF.

On this clonotype: The junction shows a germline mismatch at one end, possibly a read error. This chain connects TRBV6-9 to TRBJ2-5; D is unresolved. Germline lookup yields CDR1 MNHGY and CDR2 SVAAGI. The CDR3 length is 11 residues. The CDR3 sequence is CASGSQETKYF. The CDR3 DNA is TGTGCCAGCGGTTCCCAAGAGACCAAGTACTTC.

In its sample, this clonotype was seen many times. The CDR3 here is CSASRGGPGNEQFF. The DNA for the CDR3 is TGCAGTGCTAGCCGGGGGGGGCCGGGGAATGAGCAGTTCTTC. J is TRBJ2-1 and V is TRBV20-1; TRBD2 matches 8 bases. Germline V gene data show CDR1 as DFQATT and CDR2 as SNEGSKA (reference sequence). CDR3 length: 14 residues. Losses at the gene ends were 3 bases for V and 7 bases for J; bases not matched to a gene: 8.

Regarding this clonotype: It may be a read error: a sequence one base away is much more abundant. The chain has TRBV28 and TRBJ1-1, with D unresolved. There are 15 residues in the CDR3. Germline CDR1 and CDR2: MDHEN and SYDVKM. The CDR3 nucleotides read TGTGCCAGCAGTTCCTCTTTGGTGGAGACCACTGAAGCTTCCTTT. This translates into CASSSSLVETTEASF.

The chain links TRBV5-4 to TRBJ2-5, with a tentative D call TRBD2 (6 bases). Germline V gene lookup returns CDR1 SGHNT and CDR2 YYREEE (reference sequence). The length of the CDR3 is 13 residues. V shed 1 base and J shed 5 bases, with 9 bases lying between them. This CDR3 reads CASSLIGGETQYF. Here the CDR3 DNA reads TGTGCCAGCAGCTTGATTGGGGGGGAGACCCAGTACTTC. The whole variable domain, filled in from reference TRBV5-4 and TRBJ2-5, reads ETGVTQSPTHLIKTRGQQVTLRCSSQSGHNTVSWYQQALGQGPQFIFQYYREEENGRGNFPPRFSGLQFPNYSSELNVNALELDDSALYLCASSLIGGETQYFGPGTRLLVL.

The chain employs TRBV7-2 and TRBJ2-3; 8 nucleotides match TRBD2. Per the germline V gene, CDR1 is SGHTA and CDR2 is FQGNSA. CDR3 length: 16 residues. Losses at the gene ends were 0 bases for V and 4 bases for J; bases not matched to a gene: 6. CDR3: CASSLASGGGADTQYF. In DNA form, the CDR3 reads TGTGCCAGCAGCTTAGCGTCGGGGGGGGGGGCAGATACGCAGTATTTT.

This clonotype was seen a few times. V usage is TRBV18 and J usage is TRBJ2-1, with 13 nucleotides matching TRBD2. The J segment lost 6 bases and the V segment lost 2 bases, leaving 1 base of the junction unmatched. This CDR3 region has 15 residues. CDR1 is KGHSH and CDR2 is LQKENI in the germline V gene. As DNA, the CDR3 is TGTGCCAGCTCACCAGGACTAGCGGGGGCCAATGAGCAGTTCTTC. Its protein is CASSPGLAGANEQFF.

The table lists this clonotype with a few counts. This chain connects TRBV7-8 to TRBJ1-2; D gene unclear. V was shortened by 1 base and J by 7 bases, with 7 bases between the two germline ends. CDR3 size: 12 residues. The germline gives CDR1 SGHVS, CDR2 FQNEAQ. CDR3: CASSLGQPGYTF. The CDR3 bases are TGTGCCAGCAGCTTAGGCCAACCTGGCTACACCTTC. Full variable domain (remainder filled in from reference TRBV7-8 and TRBJ1-2): GAGVSQSPRYKVAKRGQDVALRCDPISGHVSLFWYQQALGQGPEFLTYFQNEAQLDKSGLPSDRFFAERPEGSVSTLKIQRTQQEDSAVYLCASSLGQPGYTFGSGTRLTVV.

This clonotype was picked up a small number of times. The CDR3 DNA reads TGTGCCAGCAGCTTAAAGGAGAAGGGGGGCTACACCTTC. This codes for CASSLKEKGGYTF. The chain recombines TRBV11-2 with TRBJ1-2; a weak D match, TRBD1 (5 bases). The germline CDR1 and CDR2 sequences are SGHAT and FQNNGV. Trimming pared 2 bases from V and 8 bases from J, leaving 12 bases between. CDR3 length: 13 amino acids.

In its sample, this clonotype was seen many times. This rearrangement joins TRBV7-2 to TRBJ2-4, with D possibly TRBD2 on 5 matching bases. The V end was cut by 5 bases, the J end by 0 bases, with 11 bases between. CDR3 length: 15 residues. CDR1 is SGHTA, CDR2 FQGNSA, per germline. The CDR3, as DNA: TGTGCCAGCAGCCCCCCCGGACTAGCCAAAAACATTCAGTACTTC. Translated, it gives CASSPPGLAKNIQYF.

At least ten counts were recorded for this clonotype. V gene TRBV27 combines with J gene TRBJ1-3, with 7 nucleotides matching TRBD1. CDR1 MNHEY and CDR2 SMNVEV come from the germline V gene (reference sequence). There are 14 residues in the CDR3. V dropped 6 bases and J dropped 1; count of bases not matched to a gene: 3. The CDR3 reads CASSDRVSGNTIYF. CDR3 nucleotides: TGTGCCAGCAGCGACAGGGTATCTGGAAACACCATATATTTT.

The chain has TRBV12-3 or TRBV12-4 and TRBJ1-6, with D perhaps matching TRBD1 (5 bases). V was pared by 3 bases and J by 7 bases, with 16 bases between. This CDR3 has 16 amino acids. CDR3 in DNA: TGTGCCAGCAGTTTTACCCCCGGGGCGACCAATTCACCCCTCCACTTT. Protein sequence: CASSFTPGATNSPLHF.

The CDR3 protein is CASESSGGGRDAQYF. CDR3 nucleotide sequence: TGCGCCAGCGAATCTAGTGGGGGGGGTCGGGATGCGCAGTATTTT. The rearrangement links TRBV4-3 to TRBJ2-3; 7 nucleotides align to TRBD2. The CDR3 is 15 residues long. In germline, CDR1 is LGHNA, CDR2 YSLEER. The ends lost 8 bases at V and 10 bases at J; junction bases unmatched: 18.

The chain has TRBV12-3 or TRBV12-4 and TRBJ1-5, with unresolved D. Trimming left V 3 bases short and J 4 bases short, with 10 bases between. The CDR3 consists of 14 residues. The CDR3 region has the DNA TGTGCCAGCAGTTTGGGAATAGGTAATCAGCCCCAGCATTTT. Translation gives CASSLGIGNQPQHF.

In its sample, this clonotype was seen many times. The chain links TRBV20-1 to TRBJ1-1; perhaps TRBD1 as D (5 bases). Trimming cost V 0 bases and J 1 base, with 9 bases left between them. The CDR3 consists of 14 residues. Germline CDR1 DFQATT, CDR2 SNEGSKA (reference sequence). CDR3 bases: TGCAGTGCTAGAGAAAGGACACCGAACACTGAAGCTTTCTTT. It codes for CSARERTPNTEAFF.

This rearrangement joins TRBV11-2 to TRBJ2-3; D remains ambiguous. Germline V lookup: CDR1 SGHAT, CDR2 FQNNGV. The CDR3 length is 14 residues. The V end lost 3 bases, the J end lost 0 bases, and 7 bases lay between the germline ends. CDR3 region: CASSFGISTDTQYF. As DNA, the CDR3 is TGTGCCAGCAGCTTCGGTATTAGCACAGATACGCAGTATTTT.

CDR3 DNA: TGTGCCAGCTCACCGCCGGACGCTCTAGCCAAAAACATTCAGTACTTC. Its translation: CASSPPDALAKNIQYF. V gene TRBV18 combines with J gene TRBJ2-4; D not resolved. CDR3 length equals 16 residues. V was trimmed by 3 bases and J by 0 bases, leaving 12 bases between them. Germline CDR1 is KGHSH and CDR2 is LQKENI.

To note about this clonotype: A much larger clone differs from this one at a single base, so this may be a read error. V and J are TRBV19 and TRBJ2-1, with a tentative D call TRBD1 (6 bases). CDR1 is LNHDA and CDR2 is SQIVND in the germline V gene (reference sequence). CDR3 length: 15 residues. V shed 10 bases and J shed 1 base, with 17 bases lying between them. As DNA, the CDR3 is TGTGCCACCGGAGGACAGCTAGAGTCCTACAATGAGCAGTTCTTC. This encodes CATGGQLESYNEQFF.

A word on this clonotype: This sequence may be a read error, since a much larger clone differs from it by one base. This sequence joins TRBV7-2 and TRBJ1-5; D is perhaps TRBD1 (6 bases). The CDR3 spans 15 residues. Germline V gene data show CDR1 as SGHTA and CDR2 as FQGNSA. CDR3 sequence (DNA): TGTGCCAGCAGCCTTGGGGGGCATAGCAATCAGGCCCAGCATTTT. Its protein is CASSLGGHSNQAQHF.